This TCR beta chain is drawn from a study of CD8 T cells in ankylosing spondylitis. This clonotype was detected only a few times. The CDR3 sequence is 16 residues long. With 6 bases clipped from V and 2 bases from J, the junction kept 10 bases outside the gene matches. Germline lookup yields CDR1 MNHEY and CDR2 SVGAGI. TCRdb redid the calling of the 5' RACE reads with MiXCR, one entry per CDR3 protein. The repertoire holds fewer than 250,000 distinct CDR3 sequences, with about 11% as singletons. The sequence was collected from a male donor with ankylosing spondylitis or in good health (not recorded which). The chain links TRBV6-5 to TRBJ2-7; 10 bases fit TRBD1. The source material was blood, either unsorted or a sorted T cell fraction (not recorded which). The DNA of the CDR3 is TGTGCCAGCAGCTACCCCGGGACAGGGGATACCTACGAGCAGTACTTC. It translates to CASSYPGTGDTYEQYF.